The 21 T cell receptor beta chains presented below share a single source sample, sequenced in a study of T cells in Graves' hyperthyroidism and ophthalmopathy. Amplification targeted TCR beta CDR3 regions from RNA transcripts. RT-PCR in the first round (using the HTBI primer set) targeted the TCR CDR3. TCRdb processed the multiplex PCR reads anew with MiXCR; each CDR3 protein has one entry. The repertoire holds about half a million distinct CDR3 sequences, with about 20% as singletons. The sample comprised blood. These receptor sequences come from a woman in her 70s with Graves' ophthalmopathy.

This clonotype has a count of ten or more. The rearrangement links TRBV7-2 to TRBJ1-4; unclear D gene. Germline loops: CDR1 SGHTA, CDR2 FQGNSA. The CDR3 is 16 amino acids. V lost 1 base to trimming and J lost 2 bases, with 11 bases between them. The CDR3 protein is CASSLGAGYTNEKLFF. The CDR3, as DNA: TGTGCCAGCAGCTTAGGTGCAGGTTACACTAATGAAAAACTGTTTTTT.

A few counts support this clonotype. The rearrangement links TRBV4-1 to TRBJ2-5; 9 bases fit TRBD2. This CDR3 region has 16 residues. V was pared by 4 bases and J by 0 bases, with 6 bases of the junction left unmatched. The germline V gene encodes CDR1 MGHRA and CDR2 YSYEKL. The CDR3 bases are TGCGCCAGCAGCCCCCGACTAGCGGCACACCAAGAGACCCAGTACTTC. This encodes CASSPRLAAHQETQYF.

The rearrangement links TRBV9 to TRBJ1-1; no definite D call. V lost 0 bases and J lost 4, with 13 bases in between. The germline gives CDR1 SGDLS, CDR2 YYNGEE. The CDR3 length is 15 residues. In DNA form, the CDR3 reads TGTGCCAGCAGCGTAGAAGGGCAGGTTACCACTGAAGCTTTCTTT. Amino acids: CASSVEGQVTTEAFF. The full variable domain, in which reference TRBV9 and TRBJ1-1 provide the parts outside the CDR3, is DSGVTQTPKHLITATGQRVTLRCSPRSGDLSVYWYQQSLDQGLQFLIQYYNGEERAKGNILERFSAQQFPDLHSELNLSSLELGDSALYFCASSVEGQVTTEAFFGQGTRLTVV.

This clonotype was observed a few times. The V and J genes are TRBV4-3 and TRBJ1-1, with 9 bases identical to TRBD1. The CDR3 is made up of 14 amino acids. V shed 5 bases, J shed 5 bases, and the junction held 6 bases outside the gene matches. CDR1 is LGHNA, CDR2 YSLEER, per germline. CDR3 bases: TGCGCCAGCAGCTACGGGACAGGGAGGACTGAAGCTTTCTTT. Amino acid sequence: CASSYGTGRTEAFF.

This clonotype was seen repeatedly, ten times or more. The J gene is TRBJ2-7, the V gene TRBV12-5; D not resolved. This CDR3 comprises 14 residues. Trimming removed 3 bases at V and 4 bases at J, with 13 bases between. The V gene's germline CDR1 is LGHNT and CDR2 FRNRAP. The chain's CDR3 is CASGFPGERYEQYF. DNA of the CDR3: TGTGCTAGTGGTTTCCCAGGAGAGAGGTACGAGCAGTACTTC.

This clonotype was found a few times. The J gene is TRBJ2-7, the V gene TRBV9; 9 bases align to TRBD1. The length of the CDR3 is 14 residues. V lost 4 bases and J lost 6; bases outside the gene matches: 8. Germline CDR1 SGDLS, CDR2 YYNGEE. The CDR3 DNA is TGTGCCAGCAGCAACAACAGGGGGCGCGGCGAGCAGTACTTC. It specifies CASSNNRGRGEQYF.

V is TRBV27 and J is TRBJ2-1, with 10 bases fitting TRBD2. CDR1 is MNHEY and CDR2 is SMNVEV in the germline V gene (reference sequence). V lost 2 bases to trimming and J lost 8 bases; unmatched junction nucleotides: 6. The length of the CDR3 is 15 residues. The CDR3 loop is CASSLLAGVLDEQFF. The DNA for the CDR3 is TGTGCCAGCAGTTTACTAGCGGGAGTGTTGGATGAGCAGTTCTTC.

The rearrangement uses TRBV29-1 and TRBJ2-7; D call uncertain. The CDR3 is made up of 11 amino acids. The germline V gene has CDR1 SQVTM and CDR2 ANQGSEA. The ends were cut back, 6 bases at V and 6 bases at J, with 12 bases in the middle. The CDR3 protein is CSVATAGEQYF. The CDR3 region has the DNA TGCAGCGTCGCGACGGCCGGCGAGCAGTACTTC.

This clonotype was observed many times. V usage is TRBV28 and J usage is TRBJ2-7; TRBD2 matches at 12 bases. The germline gives CDR1 MDHEN, CDR2 SYDVKM. The CDR3 totals 13 residues. V lost 6 bases, J lost 4 bases, and 1 base stayed unmatched. CDR3 protein: CASRTSGRYEQYF. The CDR3 bases are TGTGCCAGCAGGACTAGCGGGAGATACGAGCAGTACTTC.

V is TRBV20-1 and J is TRBJ1-1; possible D gene TRBD1, 5 bases. This CDR3 has 13 amino acids. Germline assignment: CDR1 DFQATT and CDR2 SNEGSKA (reference sequence). The ends were cut back, 0 bases at V and 10 bases at J, with 15 bases in the middle. The CDR3: CSARDVQGYGAFF. CDR3 in DNA: TGCAGTGCTAGAGATGTCCAGGGCTATGGAGCTTTCTTT.

The chain recombines TRBV19 with TRBJ1-5, with 9 positions matching TRBD1. This CDR3 contains 15 residues. CDR1 LNHDA and CDR2 SQIVND come from the germline V gene (reference sequence). The V gene end was trimmed by 6 bases and the J gene end by 1 base; junction bases not matched to a gene: 4. The CDR3 sequence is CASSAGTGSNQPQHF. CDR3 sequence (DNA): TGTGCCAGTAGCGCCGGGACAGGGAGCAATCAGCCCCAGCATTTT. The whole variable domain, remainder taken from reference TRBV19 and TRBJ1-5, is DGGITQSPKYLFRKEGQNVTLSCEQNLNHDAMYWYRQDPGQGLRLIYYSQIVNDFQKGDIAEGYSVSREKKESFPLTVTSAQKNPTAFYLCASSAGTGSNQPQHFGDGTRLSIL.

The V call is TRBV3-1, the J call TRBJ2-4, with a possible D match to TRBD2 (6 bases). Germline lookup yields CDR1 LGHDT and CDR2 YNNKEL (reference sequence). Trimming removed 1 base at V and 6 bases at J, with 7 bases between. The CDR3 sequence is 13 residues long. CDR3: CASSQVGGNIQYF. In DNA form, the CDR3 reads TGTGCCAGCAGCCAAGTGGGGGGAAACATTCAGTACTTC.

About this clonotype: A read error may account for a junction end that differs from germline. The chain joins TRBV19 to TRBJ1-5, with D perhaps TRBD1 (5 bases). The CDR3 loop spans 13 amino acids. Germline assignment: CDR1 LNHDA and CDR2 SQIVND (reference sequence). CDR3 sequence reads: CASSIPGNQPQHF. CDR3 DNA: TGTGCCAGTAGTATCCCAGGGAATCAGCCCCAGCATTTC.

The rearrangement uses TRBV28 and TRBJ1-6, with 9 bases that match TRBD1. The length of the CDR3 is 16 residues. CDR1 and CDR2 (germline): MDHEN, SYDVKM. The V and J ends lost 2 bases and 6 bases, in that order; junction bases with no gene match: 5. CDR3: CASSLEQGARNSPLHF. CDR3 sequence (DNA): TGTGCCAGCAGTTTAGAACAGGGGGCGCGTAATTCACCCCTCCACTTT.

This clonotype was observed many times. The J gene is TRBJ2-7, the V gene TRBV6-2 or TRBV6-3; 8 positions agree with TRBD1. Per germline, CDR1 MNHEY and CDR2 SVGEGT. V was clipped by 9 bases and J by 6 bases; unmatched bases: 13. CDR3 length: 14 amino acids. DNA of the CDR3: TGTGCCAGTCGTTTATCCAGGGGGCAAGGCGAGCAGTACTTC. Translation gives CASRLSRGQGEQYF.

The chain combines TRBV7-2 with TRBJ2-1, with D unresolved. Germline V lookup: CDR1 SGHTA, CDR2 FQGNSA. The germline V and J ends were trimmed by 5 bases and 0 bases, with 8 bases remaining between them. The CDR3 is made up of 14 amino acids. In nucleotides, the CDR3 is TGTGCCAGCAGCGACTTCGCCTCCTACAATGAGCAGTTCTTC. Amino acids: CASSDFASYNEQFF.

This clonotype showed up just a few times. The CDR3 loop reads CASGTPHRETQYF. In nucleotides, the CDR3 is TGTGCCAGCGGCACCCCCCACCGGGAGACCCAGTACTTC. The V and J genes are TRBV3-1 and TRBJ2-5, with no clear D. Germline values: CDR1 LGHDT, CDR2 YNNKEL (reference sequence). CDR3 length: 13 amino acids. Trimming pared 8 bases from V and 5 bases from J, leaving 15 bases between.

Comments on this clonotype: One end of the junction is discordant with germline, which a read error may explain. The CDR3 reads CASSYTGPRAIF. The CDR3 bases are TGTGCCAGCAGCTACACGGGACCCCGTGCGATCTTC. The chain is built from TRBV7-2 and TRBJ2-1; D may match TRBD1 or TRBD2 (5 bases each). Germline assignment: CDR1 SGHTA and CDR2 FQGNSA. The CDR3 totals 12 residues.

This clonotype has a count of ten or more. The rearrangement joins TRBV7-3 to TRBJ1-1; D unresolved. The CDR3 totals 13 residues. Per the germline V gene, CDR1 is SGHTA and CDR2 is FQGTGA. Trimming pared 5 bases from V and 1 base from J, leaving 8 bases between. The chain's CDR3 is CASSNTQNTEAFF. CDR3 sequence (DNA): TGTGCCAGCAGCAACACCCAGAACACTGAAGCTTTCTTT.

J is TRBJ2-1 and V is TRBV7-9; 11 bases are a match to TRBD2. Germline values: CDR1 SEHNR, CDR2 FQNEAQ (reference sequence). The CDR3 is 18 residues long. The junction had 7 bases not matched to a gene; V was cut back by 2 bases and J by 1 base. This CDR3 reads CASSLPGLADGSYNEQFF. In DNA form, the CDR3 reads TGTGCCAGCAGCTTACCGGGACTAGCGGACGGATCCTACAATGAGCAGTTCTTC.

The chain recombines TRBV30 with TRBJ1-3, with D hard to call. Trimming removed 5 bases at V and 2 bases at J, with 10 bases between. The CDR3 has 13 amino acids. The germline gives CDR1 GTSNPN, CDR2 SVGIG (reference sequence). DNA of the CDR3: TGTGCCTGGCAGGACTTCCCTGGAAACACCATATATTTT. This encodes CAWQDFPGNTIYF.